These T cell receptor beta chains were read from a single sample in a study of response to subunit inactivated influenza vaccine. TCRdb passed the RT-PCR reads through MiXCR, listing each CDR3 protein once. The sample lists 590,000 or so distinct CDR3 sequences, around 15% seen once, with roughly 7.6% in the top ten. The specimen was PBMCs from blood, collected less than 15 days before vaccination. These TCRs come from a man in his fifties who received an inactivated influenza vaccine. Each CDR3 is given with its conserved first and last residue. Each record gives: D gene, CDR3 length, V gene, CDR3 protein. D genes are given only for firm matches.

TRBD1 | 12 | TRBV4-2 | CASSQLQGYQFF
- | 14 | TRBV6-5 | CASSLIQDNSPLHF
- | 14 | TRBV5-1 | CASSERDGTDTQYF
- | 13 | TRBV10-3 | CAISDGDREKLFF
TRBD1 | 18 | TRBV6-5 | CASSYSSISDRGLYEQYF
TRBD1 | 15 | TRBV29-1 | CSVEGQGAGTGELFF
- | 12 | TRBV11-2 | CASSLGVSEAFF
TRBD1 | 16 | TRBV12-3/TRBV12-4 | CASSSYGRGHTGELFF
TRBD1 | 16 | TRBV4-2 | CASSPRDRGPADTQYF
- | 13 | TRBV29-1 | CSVATGITYEQYF
- | 18 | TRBV20-1 | CSAKQGAGGGAFSDTQYF
- | 16 | TRBV4-3 | CASSQEFRGPLNEQFF
TRBD1 | 17 | TRBV14 | CASSRSKMGTAYYGYTF
- | 16 | TRBV4-3 | CASSQDWQGTNEKLFF
TRBD1 | 14 | TRBV7-3 | CASSPDRGEETQYF
TRBD2 | 16 | TRBV24-1 | CATSDRAGPERGEQFF
- | 15 | TRBV18 | CASSPGQGARTEAFF
TRBD2 | 17 | TRBV6-2/TRBV6-3 | CASSYVSISGRQETQYF
- | 11 | TRBV12-3/TRBV12-4 | CASSPGGAQHF
- | 12 | TRBV20-1 | CSAGVYATEAFF
- | 12 | TRBV25-1 | CASSEIAREQFF
TRBD2 | 17 | TRBV2 | CASNGGLAGGASYEQYF
- | 15 | TRBV7-2 | CASSSEGVTYNEQFF
TRBD2 | 14 | TRBV11-2 | CASSNSGGLDTQYF
TRBD1 | 16 | TRBV4-1 | CASSQDGTGGFQPQHF
- | 14 | TRBV5-6 | CASSLVIASNEQFF
- | 12 | TRBV20-1 | CSADRESDTQYF
TRBD1 | 16 | TRBV24-1 | CATSDGVRDRIYEQYF
- | 15 | TRBV5-1 | CASSPTWTGNTEAFF
- | 17 | TRBV7-2 | CASSLAGLPGSTDTQYF
- | 14 | TRBV28 | CASSAYGGSYEQYF
TRBD1 | 15 | TRBV4-2 | CASSQAPGQTYEQYF
- | 16 | TRBV18 | CASSRVVEARQETQYF
- | 14 | TRBV7-2 | CASSLVAGASEAFF
TRBD2 | 16 | TRBV6-1 | CASSQIGGGRHNEQFF
TRBD1 | 14 | TRBV27 | CASSRRQGKPEAFF
- | 15 | TRBV9 | CASSVATQGLDEQYF
- | 13 | TRBV3-1 | CASSQHRNTEAFF
- | 13 | TRBV10-3 | CAISAGVTDTQYF
TRBD2 | 17 | TRBV7-9 | CASSGNLLAGDSYEQYF
- | 17 | TRBV7-2 | CASGLSERRELGGELFF